These 16 T cell receptor beta chains came from one sample sequenced in a study of blood T cell repertoires in COVID-19. Sequencing used immunoSEQ multiplex PCR; TCRdb keeps in-frame clones, though not all of them. This table has approximately 160,000 clones, roughly 88% appearing once. The sequencing sample was made of peripheral blood. The receptors derive from a woman aged 60-75 years with acute or convalescent COVID-19.

A single count supports this clone. The chain carries TRBV28 and TRBJ1-3; TRBD1 matches at 8 bases. The CDR3 is 18 residues long. J was trimmed by 4 bases and V by 5 bases; bases with no gene match: 16. The germline V gene encodes CDR1 MDHEN and CDR2 SYDVKM. The CDR3 nucleotides read TGTGCCAGCAGTACCGGGACAGGTCTCGGGGCGCTCGGAAACACCATATATTTT. Its translation is CASSTGTGLGALGNTIYF.

This chain links TRBV2 with TRBJ1-1, with D maybe TRBD1 (6 bases). The germline V and J ends were trimmed by 6 bases and 5 bases, with 16 bases remaining between them. The CDR3 spans 14 residues. Germline V gives CDR1 SNHLY, CDR2 FYNNEI. The CDR3 region is CASSLLGGETEAFF. CDR3 nucleotides: TGTGCCAGCAGCCTCCTAGGGGGGGAGACTGAAGCTTTCTTT.

The chain carries TRBV15 and TRBJ2-5, with 9 bases lining up with TRBD2. The CDR3 has 20 residues. The V gene's germline CDR1 is LNHNV and CDR2 YYDKDF (reference sequence). V gave up 5 bases and J gave up 1 base; unmatched junction bases: 20. The CDR3 is CATSAYGAGGLKGFQETQYF. The CDR3 nucleotides read TGTGCCACCAGCGCCTATGGTGCGGGGGGGCTTAAGGGTTTCCAAGAGACCCAGTACTTC.

The V call is TRBV24-1, the J call TRBJ1-4, with 8 bases identical to TRBD1. The length of the CDR3 is 17 residues. The V gene end was trimmed by 4 bases and the J gene end by 6 bases; junction bases not matched to a gene: 12. Germline CDR1 reads KGHDR; CDR2 reads SFDVKD. The CDR3 DNA is TGTGCCACCAGTGAGGGGGGGGCAGGGGGCGAGTATGAAAAACTGTTTTTT. Encoded protein: CATSEGGAGGEYEKLFF.

The chain is built from TRBV7-2 and TRBJ1-1; the D gene is possibly TRBD1 (5 bases). Germline V gene lookup returns CDR1 SGHTA and CDR2 FQGNSA. V gave up 3 bases and J gave up 2 bases, with 13 bases separating them. The length of the CDR3 is 15 residues. CDR3 loop: CASSFGRGQNTEAFF. As DNA, the CDR3 is TGTGCCAGCAGCTTCGGAAGGGGCCAAAACACTGAAGCTTTCTTT.

V and J are TRBV27 and TRBJ2-3, with 8 nucleotides matching TRBD1. Germline loops: CDR1 MNHEY, CDR2 SMNVEV (reference sequence). Trimming removed 6 bases from V and 6 bases from J; junction bases left unmatched: 8. The CDR3 totals 14 residues. In DNA form, the CDR3 reads TGTGCCAGCAGCAGGACAGGGAGTATGGATACGCAGTATTTT. Its protein product is CASSRTGSMDTQYF.

The CDR3 protein is CASTAEQSNYGYTF. Written as DNA, the CDR3 is TGTGCCAGCACTGCGGAGCAGTCTAACTATGGCTACACCTTC. The chain recombines TRBV6-8 with TRBJ1-2; D not resolved. Germline CDR1 is MNHGY and CDR2 is SAAAGT. The CDR3 runs 14 residues. With 7 bases removed from V and 0 bases from J, the gap between germline ends came to 12 bases.

The V gene is TRBV7-9, the J gene TRBJ2-7; TRBD1 matches at 7 bases. The CDR3 sequence is 14 residues long. CDR1 is SEHNR and CDR2 is FQNEAQ in the germline V gene (reference sequence). Unmatched junction bases numbered 8, after V lost 3 bases and J lost 6 bases. CDR3 region: CASSLTGTVSEQYF. DNA for the CDR3: TGTGCCAGCAGCTTGACAGGGACCGTCTCCGAGCAGTACTTC. The complete variable domain, with remaining parts taken from reference TRBV7-9 and TRBJ2-7, reads DTGVSQNPRHKITKRGQNVTFRCDPISEHNRLYWYRQTLGQGPEFLTYFQNEAQLEKSRLLSDRFSAERPKGSFSTLEIQRTEQGDSAMYLCASSLTGTVSEQYFGPGTRLTVT.

The J gene is TRBJ2-2, the V gene TRBV5-1, with TRBD1 matching over 8 bases. The CDR3 covers 16 residues. V lost 0 bases and J lost 4; bases outside the gene matches: 5. Germline V gene data show CDR1 as SGHRS and CDR2 as YFSETQ. The CDR3 loop reads CASSLATGGVTGELFF. DNA for the CDR3: TGCGCCAGCAGCTTGGCAACAGGGGGTGTCACCGGGGAGCTGTTTTTT.

The chain combines TRBV19 with TRBJ1-2, with a possible D match to TRBD1 (6 bases). The CDR3 runs 14 residues. V dropped 8 bases and J dropped 3 bases, with 16 bases sitting between them. Germline V gene data show CDR1 as LNHDA and CDR2 as SQIVND (reference sequence). The CDR3 DNA reads as TGTGCCAGTGGTAAACAGGGCCCAGACTATGGCTACACCTTC. Protein sequence: CASGKQGPDYGYTF.

This clone was seen only once. This rearrangement joins TRBV4-3 to TRBJ2-2; TRBD1 agrees at 7 bases. V trimming: 3 bases; J trimming: 7 bases; junction bases outside the gene matches: 8. The CDR3 runs 15 residues. Looked up from germline, CDR1 is LGHNA and CDR2 is YSLEER. CDR3 protein: CASSHRQGGGGELFF. The CDR3 nucleotides read TGCGCCAGCAGCCACCGACAGGGCGGTGGCGGGGAGCTGTTTTTT.

This rearrangement joins TRBV29-1 to TRBJ2-7, with 7 bases matching TRBD1. CDR3 length equals 13 residues. The trim removed 7 bases at V and 5 bases at J, leaving 11 bases unmatched. The V gene's germline CDR1 is SQVTM and CDR2 ANQGSEA. The CDR3 region has the DNA TGCAGCGGCTTGACAGGGTCGGGCCACGAGCAGTACTTC. It yields the protein CSGLTGSGHEQYF.

The rearrangement uses TRBV7-2 and TRBJ2-1; D is perhaps TRBD2 (5 bases). V lost 2 bases and J 0 bases, leaving 11 bases between the germline ends. Germline CDR1 reads SGHTA; CDR2 reads FQGNSA. This CDR3 comprises 16 residues. The CDR3 is CASSLLSGVSYNEQFF. CDR3 coding DNA: TGTGCCAGCAGCTTACTTTCCGGGGTCTCCTACAATGAGCAGTTCTTC.

In its sample, this clone was seen a few times. The V call is TRBV11-2, the J call TRBJ2-7; D might be TRBD2 (6 bases). With 6 bases removed from V and 5 bases from J, the gap between germline ends came to 14 bases. The CDR3 contains 13 residues. Germline V lookup: CDR1 SGHAT, CDR2 FQNNGV. CDR3 loop: CASRRAGGDEQYF. CDR3 nucleotides: TGTGCCAGCAGGAGGGCAGGCGGGGACGAGCAGTACTTC.

The chain couples TRBV5-1 to TRBJ2-5, with a possible D match to TRBD1 (5 bases). The CDR3 has 16 amino acids. Germline CDR1 SGHRS, CDR2 YFSETQ. V lost 2 bases and J 5 bases, leaving 19 bases between the germline ends. CDR3: CASSLTFSGSGETQYF. CDR3 nucleotides: TGCGCCAGCAGCTTAACCTTCTCAGGGTCAGGGGAGACCCAGTACTTC.

The table lists this clone with a few counts. The gene calls are TRBV11-2 and TRBJ2-3; 13 nucleotides agree with TRBD2. CDR3 length: 15 residues. J gave up 2 bases and V 6 bases, and 2 bases lay outside the gene matches. Germline CDR1 reads SGHAT; CDR2 reads FQNNGV. CDR3 region: CASRGLAGVTDTQYF. The CDR3 DNA follows: TGTGCCAGCAGAGGACTAGCGGGGGTCACAGATACGCAGTATTTT.